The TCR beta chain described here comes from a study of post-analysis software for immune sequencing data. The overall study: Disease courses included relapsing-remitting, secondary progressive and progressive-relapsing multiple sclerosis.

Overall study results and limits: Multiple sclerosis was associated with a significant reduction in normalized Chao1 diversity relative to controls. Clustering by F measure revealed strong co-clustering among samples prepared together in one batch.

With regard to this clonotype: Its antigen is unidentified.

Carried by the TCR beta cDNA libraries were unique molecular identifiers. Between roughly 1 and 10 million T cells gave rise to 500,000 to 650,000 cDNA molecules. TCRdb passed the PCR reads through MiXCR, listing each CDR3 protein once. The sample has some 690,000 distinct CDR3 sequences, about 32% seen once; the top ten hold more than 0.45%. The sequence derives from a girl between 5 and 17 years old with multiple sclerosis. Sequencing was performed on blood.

CDR3 bases: TGCGCCAGCACCACTGGACAGGGATCGGTAAACTATGGCTACACCTTC. Translated: CASTTGQGSVNYGYTF. J is TRBJ1-2 and V is TRBV4-1, with 8 bases lining up with TRBD1. V trimming: 7 bases; J trimming: 2 bases; junction bases outside the gene matches: 12. Germline V CDR1 and CDR2: MGHRA, YSYEKL. This CDR3 contains 16 residues.